These 13 T cell receptor beta chains originate from one sample sequenced in a study of blood T cell repertoires in COVID-19 (TCRdb year 2020). The library was produced with the immunoSEQ multiplex PCR assay. This immuneACCESS table, as held by TCRdb, lists in-frame sequences with V and J called but not all clones. Of the missing ones, under half trace to an unresolved V gene in checked studies; the others have no known cause. Across this sample there are about 200,000 clones, with 90% seen only once. The ten largest clones represent 0.5% to 0.75% of the sample. Sequencing was performed on peripheral blood. The receptors come from a man aged 45-65 years with acute or convalescent COVID-19.

The chain has TRBV10-3 and TRBJ2-7, with D hard to call. The V and J ends lost 7 bases and 2 bases respectively, with 9 bases between them. Per the germline V gene, CDR1 is ENHRY and CDR2 is SYGVKD. There are 12 residues in the CDR3. This CDR3 is CAIKSDTYEQYF. The CDR3 DNA is TGTGCCATCAAGAGCGATACCTACGAGCAGTACTTC.

The chain has TRBV4-2 and TRBJ2-2; 11 bases agree with TRBD2. The length of the CDR3 is 15 residues. Germline loops: CDR1 LGHNA, CDR2 YNFKEQ. Trimming took 2 bases from V and 7 from J; bases not matched to a gene: 3. The CDR3 loop reads CASSQNSGGDGELFF. The CDR3 DNA is TGTGCCAGCAGCCAAAATAGCGGGGGGGACGGGGAGCTGTTTTTT.

CDR3 sequence reads: CAIREDRNTEAFF. The CDR3 DNA reads TGTGCCATTAGGGAAGACAGGAACACTGAAGCTTTCTTT. The chain combines TRBV10-3 with TRBJ1-1, with D perhaps TRBD1 (5 bases). Germline V lookup: CDR1 ENHRY, CDR2 SYGVKD. This CDR3 comprises 13 residues. V lost 9 bases and J lost 1, with 12 bases in between.

CDR3 in amino acids: CALGSGYTF. CDR3 in DNA: TGTGCCCTCGGGTCGGGCTACACCTTC. This chain joins TRBV28 and TRBJ1-2; D is uncertain. Germline CDR1 reads MDHEN; CDR2 reads SYDVKM. The V end lost 11 bases, the J end lost 8 bases, and 9 bases lay between the germline ends. This CDR3 comprises 9 residues.

V gene TRBV10-3 combines with J gene TRBJ1-5; a weak D match, TRBD1 (6 bases). The CDR3 totals 13 residues. V was trimmed by 6 bases and J by 3 bases, leaving 9 bases between them. Germline V gene data show CDR1 as ENHRY and CDR2 as SYGVKD. This CDR3 reads CAIRGQPNQPQHF. The CDR3 nucleotides read TGTGCCATCAGAGGACAGCCCAATCAGCCCCAGCATTTT.

The rearrangement uses TRBV5-1 and TRBJ2-1; 9 nucleotides agree with TRBD1. Germline V gives CDR1 SGHRS, CDR2 YFSETQ. The trim removed 3 bases at V and 4 bases at J, leaving 2 bases unmatched. This CDR3 is 14 amino acids long. CDR3 protein: CASSWGQGYNEQFF. CDR3 sequence (DNA): TGCGCCAGCAGCTGGGGACAGGGTTACAATGAGCAGTTCTTC.

The V gene is TRBV3-1 (or the pseudogene TRBV3-2), the J gene TRBJ2-7, with D possibly being TRBD1 (5 bases). The CDR3 consists of 12 residues. Germline assignment: CDR1 LGHDT and CDR2 YNNKEL (reference sequence). V shed 5 bases and J shed 6 bases, with 11 bases lying between them. CDR3 nucleotide sequence: TGTGCCAGCAGCAGAGACAGTGGCGAGCAGTACTTC. This sequence encodes CASSRDSGEQYF.

This chain joins TRBV5-1 and TRBJ2-2; 13 bases are shared with TRBD2. CDR1 is SGHRS, CDR2 YFSETQ, per germline. After removal of 2 bases from V and 5 bases from J, the junction contained 9 bases not matched to a gene. This CDR3 is built from 18 residues. CDR3 sequence (DNA): TGCGCCAGCAGCTTATCCGGACTAGCGGGAGTGGGTACCGGGGAGCTGTTTTTT. It translates to CASSLSGLAGVGTGELFF.

In its sample, this clone was seen many times. V and J are TRBV4-2 and TRBJ2-2; 8 positions match TRBD2. Germline V gene data show CDR1 as LGHNA and CDR2 as YNFKEQ. Losses at the gene ends were 1 base for V and 0 bases for J; bases not matched to a gene: 7. This CDR3 has 18 residues. The CDR3: CASSQVPSGGPNTGELFF. CDR3 coding DNA: TGTGCCAGCAGCCAAGTCCCCAGCGGGGGCCCGAACACCGGGGAGCTGTTTTTT.

V usage is TRBV7-9 and J usage is TRBJ2-7; 8 bases are shared with TRBD1. The CDR3 is 14 residues long. V was clipped by 7 bases and J by 0 bases; unmatched bases: 5. Germline CDR1 and CDR2: SEHNR and FQNEAQ (reference sequence). The CDR3 here is CASKRTGSSYEQYF. DNA for the CDR3: TGTGCCAGCAAAAGGACAGGGAGCTCCTACGAGCAGTACTTC.

CDR3 amino acids: CASSAHLTGGLNEQFF. The CDR3 region has the DNA TGTGCCAGCAGCGCGCACCTAACAGGGGGCCTGAATGAGCAGTTCTTC. This sequence joins TRBV9 and TRBJ2-1; 9 bases are a match to TRBD1. CDR3 length: 16 amino acids. Per germline, CDR1 SGDLS and CDR2 YYNGEE. Unmatched junction bases numbered 11, after V lost 3 bases and J lost 7 bases. Filled out from reference TRBV9 and TRBJ2-1, the complete variable domain reads DSGVTQTPKHLITATGQRVTLRCSPRSGDLSVYWYQQSLDQGLQFLIQYYNGEERAKGNILERFSAQQFPDLHSELNLSSLELGDSALYFCASSAHLTGGLNEQFFGPGTRLTVL.

This rearrangement joins TRBV16 to TRBJ2-3, with TRBD2 matching 9 bases. This CDR3 is 16 amino acids long. Germline V lookup: CDR1 KGHSY, CDR2 FQNENV. V shed 0 bases, J shed 4 bases, and the junction held 5 bases outside the gene matches. CDR3 residues: CASSQSWAGGPDTQYF. CDR3 bases: TGTGCCAGCAGCCAATCGTGGGCGGGGGGGCCAGATACGCAGTATTTT.

The J gene is TRBJ2-3, the V gene TRBV28; 9 bases are shared with TRBD1. V lost 2 bases and J lost 4; bases outside the gene matches: 7. From germline, CDR1 is MDHEN and CDR2 SYDVKM. This CDR3 contains 16 residues. The CDR3 is CASSLTGTGFPDTQYF. The CDR3, as DNA: TGTGCCAGCAGTTTAACGGGGACAGGGTTCCCAGATACGCAGTATTTT.